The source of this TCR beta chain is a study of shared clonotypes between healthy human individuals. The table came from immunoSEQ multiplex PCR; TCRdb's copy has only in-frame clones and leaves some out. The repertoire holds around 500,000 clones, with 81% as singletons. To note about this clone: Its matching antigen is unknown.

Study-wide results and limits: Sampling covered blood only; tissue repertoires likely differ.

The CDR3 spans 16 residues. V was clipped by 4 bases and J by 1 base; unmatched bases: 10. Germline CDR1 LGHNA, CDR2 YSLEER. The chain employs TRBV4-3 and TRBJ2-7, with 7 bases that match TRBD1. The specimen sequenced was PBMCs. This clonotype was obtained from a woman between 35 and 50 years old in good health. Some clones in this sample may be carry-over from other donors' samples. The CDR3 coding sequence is TGCGCCAGCAGCCGAAACACAGGGGCTGTTTCCTACGAGCAGTACTTC. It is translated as CASSRNTGAVSYEQYF.